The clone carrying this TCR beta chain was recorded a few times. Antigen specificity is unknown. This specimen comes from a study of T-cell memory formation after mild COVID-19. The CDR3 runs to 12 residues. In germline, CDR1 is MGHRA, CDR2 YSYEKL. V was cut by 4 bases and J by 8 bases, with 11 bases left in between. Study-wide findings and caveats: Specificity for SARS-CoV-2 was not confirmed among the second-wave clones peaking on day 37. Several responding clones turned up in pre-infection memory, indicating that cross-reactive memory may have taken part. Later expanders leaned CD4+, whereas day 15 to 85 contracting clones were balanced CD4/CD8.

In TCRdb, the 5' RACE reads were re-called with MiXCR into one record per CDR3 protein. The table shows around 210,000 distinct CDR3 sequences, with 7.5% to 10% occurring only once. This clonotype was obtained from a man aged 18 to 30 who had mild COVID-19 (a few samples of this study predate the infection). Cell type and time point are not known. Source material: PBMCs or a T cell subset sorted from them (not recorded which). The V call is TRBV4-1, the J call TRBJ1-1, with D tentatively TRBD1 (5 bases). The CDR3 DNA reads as TGCGCCAGCAGCCCCATAGGGGAAGAAGCTTTCTTT. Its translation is CASSPIGEEAFF.